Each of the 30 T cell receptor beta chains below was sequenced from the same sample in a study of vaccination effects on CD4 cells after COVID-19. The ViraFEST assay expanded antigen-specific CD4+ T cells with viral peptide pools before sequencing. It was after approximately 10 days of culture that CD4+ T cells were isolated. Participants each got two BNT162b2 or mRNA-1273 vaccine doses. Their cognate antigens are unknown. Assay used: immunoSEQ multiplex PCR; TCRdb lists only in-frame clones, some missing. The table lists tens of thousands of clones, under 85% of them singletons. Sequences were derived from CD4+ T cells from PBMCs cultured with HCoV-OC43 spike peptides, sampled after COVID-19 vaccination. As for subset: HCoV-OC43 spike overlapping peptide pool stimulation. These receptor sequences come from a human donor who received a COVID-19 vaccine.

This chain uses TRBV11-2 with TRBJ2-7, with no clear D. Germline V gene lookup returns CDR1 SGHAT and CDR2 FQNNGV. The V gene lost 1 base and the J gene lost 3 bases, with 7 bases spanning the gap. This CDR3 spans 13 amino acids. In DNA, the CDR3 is TGTGCCAGCAGCTTAGGTCGGATCTACGAGCAGTACGTC. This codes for CASSLGRIYEQYV.

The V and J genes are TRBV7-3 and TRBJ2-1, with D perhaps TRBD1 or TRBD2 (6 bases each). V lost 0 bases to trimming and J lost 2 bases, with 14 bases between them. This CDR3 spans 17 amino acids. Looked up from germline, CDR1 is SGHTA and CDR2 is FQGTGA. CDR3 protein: CASSLTGQGGTYNEQFF. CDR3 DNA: TGTGCCAGCAGCTTAACGGGCCAAGGGGGGACCTACAATGAGCAGTTCTTC.

The CDR3 sequence is CASSLYQETQYF. The CDR3 region has the DNA TGTGCCAGCTCACTGTACCAAGAGACCCAGTACTTC. The V and J genes are TRBV18 and TRBJ2-5; D call uncertain. CDR1 and CDR2 from the germline V gene are KGHSH and LQKENI. The CDR3 runs 12 residues. Trimming took off 4 bases at V and 0 bases at J, with 3 bases between the two ends.

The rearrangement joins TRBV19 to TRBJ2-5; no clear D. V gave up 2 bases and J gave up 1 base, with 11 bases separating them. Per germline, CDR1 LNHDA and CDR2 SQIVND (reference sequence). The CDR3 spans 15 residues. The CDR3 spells CASSILWGTQETQYF. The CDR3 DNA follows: TGTGCCAGTAGTATACTTTGGGGAACCCAAGAGACCCAGTACTTC.

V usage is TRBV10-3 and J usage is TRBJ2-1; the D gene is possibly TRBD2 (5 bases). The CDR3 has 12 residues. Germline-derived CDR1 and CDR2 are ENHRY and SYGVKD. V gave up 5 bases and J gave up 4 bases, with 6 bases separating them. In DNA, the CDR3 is TGTGCCATCAGTAGCGGTTACAATGAGCAGTTCTTC. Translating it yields CAISSGYNEQFF.

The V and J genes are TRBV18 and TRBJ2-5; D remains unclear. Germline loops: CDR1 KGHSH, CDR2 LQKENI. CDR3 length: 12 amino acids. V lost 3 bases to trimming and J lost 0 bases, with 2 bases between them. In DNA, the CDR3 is TGTGCCAGCTCACCCAACCAAGAGACCCAGTACTTC. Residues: CASSPNQETQYF.

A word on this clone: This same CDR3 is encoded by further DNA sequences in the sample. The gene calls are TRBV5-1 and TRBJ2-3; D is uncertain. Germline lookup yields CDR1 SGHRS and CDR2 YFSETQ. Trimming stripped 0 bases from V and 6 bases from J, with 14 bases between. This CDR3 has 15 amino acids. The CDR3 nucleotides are TGCGCCAGCAGCTTGGCCTGGGCTTCCACGGATACGCAGTATTTT. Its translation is CASSLAWASTDTQYF.

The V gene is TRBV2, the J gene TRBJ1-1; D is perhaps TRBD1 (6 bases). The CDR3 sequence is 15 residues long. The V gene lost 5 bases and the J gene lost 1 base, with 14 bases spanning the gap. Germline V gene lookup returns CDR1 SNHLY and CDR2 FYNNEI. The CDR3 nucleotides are TGTGCCAGCAGTTGGGGGCGGGGGAAGAACACTGAAGCTTTCTTT. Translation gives CASSWGRGKNTEAFF.

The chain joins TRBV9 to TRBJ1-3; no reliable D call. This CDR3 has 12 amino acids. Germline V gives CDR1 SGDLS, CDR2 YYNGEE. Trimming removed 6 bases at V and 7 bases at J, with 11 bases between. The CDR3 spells CASTDNSNTIYF. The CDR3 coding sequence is TGTGCCAGCACCGATAATAGTAACACCATATATTTT.

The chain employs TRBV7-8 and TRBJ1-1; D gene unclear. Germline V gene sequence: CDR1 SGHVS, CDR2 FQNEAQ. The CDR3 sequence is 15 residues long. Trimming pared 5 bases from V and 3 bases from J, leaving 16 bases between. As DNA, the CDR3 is TGTGCCAGCAGCCTGGGCTCGTCGGTCTACACTGAAGCTTTCTTT. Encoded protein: CASSLGSSVYTEAFF.

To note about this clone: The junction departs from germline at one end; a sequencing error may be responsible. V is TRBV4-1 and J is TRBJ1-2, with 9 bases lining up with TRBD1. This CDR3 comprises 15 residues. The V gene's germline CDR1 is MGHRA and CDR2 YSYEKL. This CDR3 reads CASSQGQGINDGYTF. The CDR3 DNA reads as TGCGCCAGCAGCCAGGGACAGGGTATTAACGATGGCTACACCTTC.

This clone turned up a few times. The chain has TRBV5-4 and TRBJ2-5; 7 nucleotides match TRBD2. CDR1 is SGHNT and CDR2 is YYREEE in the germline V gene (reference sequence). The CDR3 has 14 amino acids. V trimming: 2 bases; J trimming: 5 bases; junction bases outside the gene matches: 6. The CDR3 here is CASSLGRAGETQYF. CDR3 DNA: TGTGCCAGCAGCTTAGGAAGAGCGGGGGAGACCCAGTACTTC.

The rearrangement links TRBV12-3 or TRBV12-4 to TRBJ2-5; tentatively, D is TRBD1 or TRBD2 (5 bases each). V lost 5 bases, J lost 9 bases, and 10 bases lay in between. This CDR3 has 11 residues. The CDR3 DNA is TGTGCCAGCAGTGGGGGTCTATCCCAGTACTTC. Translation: CASSGGLSQYF.

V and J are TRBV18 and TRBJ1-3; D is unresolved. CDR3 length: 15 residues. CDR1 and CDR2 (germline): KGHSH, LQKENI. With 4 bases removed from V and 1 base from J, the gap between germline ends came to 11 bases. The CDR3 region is CASSRIESSGNTIYF. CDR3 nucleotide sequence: TGTGCCAGCTCACGTATAGAGAGTTCTGGAAACACCATATATTTT.

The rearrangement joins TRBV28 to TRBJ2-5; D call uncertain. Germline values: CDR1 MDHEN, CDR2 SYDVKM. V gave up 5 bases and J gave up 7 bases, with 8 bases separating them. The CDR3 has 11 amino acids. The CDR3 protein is CASSPSGTQYF. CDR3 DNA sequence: TGTGCCAGCAGTCCCAGTGGGACCCAGTACTTC.

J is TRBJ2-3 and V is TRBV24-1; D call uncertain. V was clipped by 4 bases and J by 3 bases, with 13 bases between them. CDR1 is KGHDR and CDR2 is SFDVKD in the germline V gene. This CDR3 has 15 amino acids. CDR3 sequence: CATSDHGKGTDTQYF. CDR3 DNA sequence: TGTGCCACCAGTGACCATGGGAAGGGTACAGATACGCAGTATTTT.

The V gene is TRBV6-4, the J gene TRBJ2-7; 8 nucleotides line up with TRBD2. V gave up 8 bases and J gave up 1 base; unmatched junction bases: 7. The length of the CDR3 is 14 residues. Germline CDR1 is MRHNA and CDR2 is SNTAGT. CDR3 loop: CASGGGRRSYEQYV. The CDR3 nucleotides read TGTGCCAGCGGGGGCGGGAGGAGATCCTACGAGCAGTACGTC.

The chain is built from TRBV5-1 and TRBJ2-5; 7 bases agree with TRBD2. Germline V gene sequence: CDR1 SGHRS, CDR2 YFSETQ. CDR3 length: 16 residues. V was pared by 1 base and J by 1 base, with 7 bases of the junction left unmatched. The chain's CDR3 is CASSLLGRALQETQYF. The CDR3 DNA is TGCGCCAGCAGCTTGCTAGGGAGGGCCCTCCAAGAGACCCAGTACTTC. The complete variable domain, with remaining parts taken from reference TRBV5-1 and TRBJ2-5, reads KAGVTQTPRYLIKTRGQQVTLSCSPISGHRSVSWYQQTPGQGLQFLFEYFSETQRNKGNFPGRFSGRQFSNSRSEMNVSTLELGDSALYLCASSLLGRALQETQYFGPGTRLLVL.

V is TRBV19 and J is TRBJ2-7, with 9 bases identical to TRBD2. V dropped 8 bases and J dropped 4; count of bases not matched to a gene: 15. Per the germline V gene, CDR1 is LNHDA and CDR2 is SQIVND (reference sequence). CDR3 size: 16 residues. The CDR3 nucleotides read TGTGCCAGTCCCCGAGTGTTAGCGGGGGTCCTGTACGAGCAGTACGTC. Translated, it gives CASPRVLAGVLYEQYV.

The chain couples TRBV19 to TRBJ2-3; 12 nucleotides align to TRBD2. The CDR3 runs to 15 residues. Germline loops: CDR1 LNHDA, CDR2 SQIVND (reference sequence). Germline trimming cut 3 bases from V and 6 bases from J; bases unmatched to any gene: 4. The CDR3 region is CASSMKGLAGDTQYF. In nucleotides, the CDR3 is TGTGCCAGTAGTATGAAGGGACTAGCGGGCGATACGCAGTATTTT.

In DNA, the CDR3 is TGTGCCAGTAAAGGGGGTCGGCGGGGACGATACAATGAGCAGTTCTTC. Translated, it gives CASKGGRRGRYNEQFF. The V and J genes are TRBV19 and TRBJ2-1; D possibly uses TRBD1 or TRBD2 (6 bases each). Germline V lookup: CDR1 LNHDA, CDR2 SQIVND (reference sequence). V dropped 7 bases and J dropped 4 bases, with 20 bases sitting between them. The CDR3 spans 16 residues.

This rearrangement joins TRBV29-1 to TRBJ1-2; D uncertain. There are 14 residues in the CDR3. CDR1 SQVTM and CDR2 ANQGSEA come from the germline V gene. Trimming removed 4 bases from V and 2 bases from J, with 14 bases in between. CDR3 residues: CSVVGDGKNYGYTF. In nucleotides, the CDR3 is TGCAGCGTTGTAGGAGACGGGAAGAACTATGGCTACACCTTC.

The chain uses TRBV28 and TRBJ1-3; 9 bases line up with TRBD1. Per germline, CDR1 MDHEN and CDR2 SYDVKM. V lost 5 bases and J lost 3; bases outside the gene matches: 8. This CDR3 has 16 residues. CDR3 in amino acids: CASSQEQGAIGNTIYF. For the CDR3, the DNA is TGTGCCAGCAGTCAGGAACAGGGGGCGATTGGAAACACCATATATTTT.

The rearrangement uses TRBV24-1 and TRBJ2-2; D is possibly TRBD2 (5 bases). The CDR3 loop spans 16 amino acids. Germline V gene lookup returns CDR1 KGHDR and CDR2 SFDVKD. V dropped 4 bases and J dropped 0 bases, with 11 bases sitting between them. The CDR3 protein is CATSDVRGANTGELFF. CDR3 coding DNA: TGTGCCACCAGTGACGTTCGGGGAGCGAACACCGGGGAGCTGTTTTTT.

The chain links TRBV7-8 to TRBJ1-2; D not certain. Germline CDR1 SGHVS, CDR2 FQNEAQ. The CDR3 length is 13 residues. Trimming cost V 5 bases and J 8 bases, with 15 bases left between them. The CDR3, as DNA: TGTGCCAGCAGCAACGCTGACGTGGGGGGCTACACCTTC. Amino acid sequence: CASSNADVGGYTF.

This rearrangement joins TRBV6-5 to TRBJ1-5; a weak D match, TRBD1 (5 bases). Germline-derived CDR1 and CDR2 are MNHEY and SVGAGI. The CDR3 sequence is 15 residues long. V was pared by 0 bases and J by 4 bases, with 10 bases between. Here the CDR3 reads CASSYSRERNQPQHF. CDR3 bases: TGTGCCAGCAGTTACTCCAGGGAAAGAAATCAGCCCCAGCATTTT.

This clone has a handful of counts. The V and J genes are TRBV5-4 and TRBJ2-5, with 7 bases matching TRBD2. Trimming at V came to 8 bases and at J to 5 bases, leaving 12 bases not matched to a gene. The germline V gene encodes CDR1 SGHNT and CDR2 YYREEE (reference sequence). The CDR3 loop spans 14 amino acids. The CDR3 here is CASRRLGEGETQYF. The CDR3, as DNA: TGTGCCAGTCGGCGTTTGGGGGAGGGGGAGACCCAGTACTTC.

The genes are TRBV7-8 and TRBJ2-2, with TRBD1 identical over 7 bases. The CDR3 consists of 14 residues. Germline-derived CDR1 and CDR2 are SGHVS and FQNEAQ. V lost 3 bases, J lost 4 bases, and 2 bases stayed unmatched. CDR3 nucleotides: TGTGCCAGCAGCTTCCGGGACAGCACCGGGGAGCTGTTTTTT. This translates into CASSFRDSTGELFF.

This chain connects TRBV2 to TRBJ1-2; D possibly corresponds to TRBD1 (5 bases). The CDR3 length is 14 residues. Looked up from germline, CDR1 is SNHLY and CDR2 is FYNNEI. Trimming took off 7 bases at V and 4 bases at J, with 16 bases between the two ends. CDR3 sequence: CASKLQAAIYGYTF. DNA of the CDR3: TGTGCCAGCAAGCTACAGGCAGCTATCTATGGCTACACCTTC.

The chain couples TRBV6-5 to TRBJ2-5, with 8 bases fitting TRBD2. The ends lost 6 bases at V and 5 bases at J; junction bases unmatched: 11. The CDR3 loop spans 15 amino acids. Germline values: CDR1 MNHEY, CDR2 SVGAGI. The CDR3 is CASRASLAGRETQYF. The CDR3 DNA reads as TGTGCCAGCAGAGCCTCCTTAGCGGGGAGGGAGACCCAGTACTTC.